Described below is a single T cell receptor beta chain sequence and its context. The entry originates in a study of T cell responses to AZD1222 COVID-19 vaccine. This table comes from immunoSEQ multiplex PCR, and its TCRdb copy is limited to in-frame clones, with some not included. The sample lists about 260,000 clones; 85% to 95% were seen once. Germline lookup yields CDR1 KGHDR and CDR2 SFDVKD. V lost 4 bases and J lost 4; bases outside the gene matches: 3. The CDR3 has 14 amino acids. The clonotype was recovered from an adult in good health. Specimen: peripheral blood, collected on day 0 of AZD1222 vaccination. The rearrangement links TRBV24-1 to TRBJ2-5; 9 positions match TRBD1. CDR3 nucleotides: TGTGCCACCAGTGACGGGACAGGGCTAGAGACCCAGTACTTC. It codes for CATSDGTGLETQYF.